This TCR beta chain was obtained from a study of T cell changes during pregnancy in multiple sclerosis (dated by TCRdb to the late 2010s). In terms of the full investigation: Changes in the T cell repertoire over the course of pregnancy were examined in this study in women with multiple sclerosis.

The library was produced with the immunoSEQ multiplex PCR assay. In its TCRdb copy, this immuneACCESS table keeps in-frame sequences only and misses some clones. Where compared with another copy, unresolved V genes explain less than half of these, and the others have no known cause. The sample has around 42,000 clones on record, around 90% of them singletons. The ten largest account for more than 4.5% of the sample. Details on this clone: There is no known antigen for this receptor. Qualities for individual bases were not recorded, and no much larger clone is one base off. Different DNA sequences within this sample yield the same CDR3.

For CDR1 and CDR2, the germline V gene (reference sequence) lists MNHEY and SMNVEV. For this chain, trimming is 3 bases at the V end and 4 bases at the J end, and the number of junction bases without a gene match is 2. The CDR3 starts with the cysteine, ends with the phenylalanine, and has 15 residues. CDR3 DNA is the only sequence kept; it has 45 bases, read in frame from the first base. The sequencing here drew on peripheral blood, taken in the first trimester of pregnancy. Rearrangement joined TRBV27 to TRBJ2-7; TRBD2 lines up with 14 middle nucleotides. This TCR derives from a female donor in good health, enrolled as a control in a pregnancy study. In nucleotides, the sequence is TGTGCCAGCAGTTTGGGACTAGCGGGAGTTTACGAGCAGTACTTC. Its coded protein is CASSLGLAGVYEQYF.